Following are 3 T cell receptor beta chains from one sample sequenced in a study of blood T cell repertoires in COVID-19. Sequencing used immunoSEQ multiplex PCR; TCRdb keeps in-frame clones, though not all of them. The sample contains roughly 280,000 clones, roughly 85% of which appear only once. The specimen was peripheral blood. The receptors come from a man between 60 and 75 years old who had recovered from COVID-19.

This chain joins TRBV6-5 and TRBJ2-7; 9 positions match TRBD1. The CDR3 contains 14 residues. Trimming took 6 bases from V and 3 from J; bases not matched to a gene: 6. Per the germline V gene, CDR1 is MNHEY and CDR2 is SVGAGI. The CDR3: CASSLTTGGYEQYF. For the CDR3, the DNA is TGTGCCAGCAGCCTTACGACAGGGGGCTACGAGCAGTACTTC.

This chain uses TRBV4-1 with TRBJ1-4; TRBD1 matches 8 bases. The J segment lost 8 bases and the V segment lost 4 bases, leaving 15 bases of the junction unmatched. Germline lookup yields CDR1 MGHRA and CDR2 YSYEKL. This CDR3 has 17 amino acids. CDR3 loop: CASSPGQGGRWEEKLFF. For the CDR3, the DNA is TGCGCCAGCAGCCCAGGACAGGGCGGGCGGTGGGAAGAAAAACTGTTTTTT.

As concerns this clone: Additional DNA sequences in this sample encode the identical CDR3. This chain uses TRBV19 with TRBJ2-7, with 9 bases that match TRBD1. Germline-derived CDR1 and CDR2 are LNHDA and SQIVND (reference sequence). The CDR3 runs 15 residues. After removal of 3 bases from V and 3 bases from J, the junction contained 6 bases not matched to a gene. In DNA, the CDR3 is TGTGCCAGTAGTATCACCGGGACAGGGTTCTACGAGCAGTACTTC. This translates into CASSITGTGFYEQYF.